A single sample is the source of the 30 T cell receptor beta chains below, sequenced in a study of CXCR3-negative and CXCR3-positive naive CD8 T cells. The study made its TRB cDNA libraries by 5' RACE, adding UMI labels. Reprocessing the 5' RACE reads, TCRdb reports a single entry for every CDR3 protein and omits DNA. This repertoire comprises approximately 83,000 distinct CDR3 sequences; its ten largest clones make up around 1.5%. Sequences were obtained from naive CXCR3- CD8+ T cells from blood. Subset described: CD45RO-CCR7+CD27+CD95- naive CD8+ T cells lacking CXCR3 (TNR3-). The receptor set was obtained from a human donor in good health. Some clones in this sample may be carry-over from other donors' samples.

The chain is built from TRBV6-2 or TRBV6-3 and TRBJ1-5; the D gene TCRdb calls, TRBD1, cannot be checked with no DNA. CDR1 and CDR2 (germline): MNHEY, SVGEGT. This CDR3 comprises 15 residues. CDR3 residues: CASSYSTAGSQPQHF.

The chain uses TRBV7-2 and TRBJ2-1; TCRdb's D call of TRBD1 is untestable without DNA. The CDR3 totals 20 residues. Germline V gene lookup returns CDR1 SGHTA and CDR2 FQGNSA. This chain's CDR3 is CASRPLRQGPTYSSYNEQFF. The full variable domain, completed using reference TRBV7-2 and TRBJ2-1, is GAGVSQSPSNKVTEKGKDVELRCDPISGHTALYWYRQSLGQGLEFLIYFQGNSAPDKSGLPSDRFSAERTGGSVSTLTIQRTQQEDSAVYLCASRPLRQGPTYSSYNEQFFGPGTRLTVL.

The genes are TRBV25-1 and TRBJ1-1. The CDR3 extends over 12 amino acids. Germline lookup yields CDR1 MGHDK and CDR2 SYGVNS. The CDR3 reads CASTELGSEAFF.

V usage is TRBV7-9 and J usage is TRBJ2-7. From germline, CDR1 is SEHNR and CDR2 FQNEAQ (reference sequence). The CDR3 totals 15 residues. CDR3: CASSFQGGSSYEQYF.

The chain has TRBV7-6 and TRBJ2-1. The CDR3 runs 13 residues. The germline CDR1 and CDR2 sequences are SGHVS and FNYEAQ. Here the CDR3 reads CASSDRMGNEQFF.

The chain links TRBV29-1 to TRBJ2-1. Germline V gene data show CDR1 as SQVTM and CDR2 as ANQGSEA. CDR3 length: 15 residues. CDR3 loop: CSVEERSGVYNEQFF.

The chain carries TRBV7-9 and TRBJ1-5; the TRBD1 assignment by TCRdb is unverifiable without DNA. The CDR3 covers 15 residues. In germline, CDR1 is SEHNR, CDR2 FQNEAQ (reference sequence). CDR3 region: CASSLSGDSNQPQHF.

The genes are TRBV5-1 and TRBJ2-2; the D call from TCRdb, TRBD1, cannot be confirmed without DNA. Germline assignment: CDR1 SGHRS and CDR2 YFSETQ. The CDR3 runs 15 residues. The CDR3 is CASSLYRTDTGELFF. Full variable domain (missing parts from reference TRBV5-1 and TRBJ2-2): KAGVTQTPRYLIKTRGQQVTLSCSPISGHRSVSWYQQTPGQGLQFLFEYFSETQRNKGNFPGRFSGRQFSNSRSEMNVSTLELGDSALYLCASSLYRTDTGELFFGEGSRLTVL.

The V call is TRBV29-1, the J call TRBJ2-1; the TCRdb call, TRBD1, lacks DNA for checking. The CDR3 has 14 residues. Germline V CDR1 and CDR2: SQVTM, ANQGSEA. The chain's CDR3 is CSVERTGVYNEQFF.

V and J are TRBV27 and TRBJ2-1. Germline-derived CDR1 and CDR2 are MNHEY and SMNVEV (reference sequence). This CDR3 region has 17 residues. The CDR3 is CASSFQPYQTSYNEQFF.

The V and J genes are TRBV9 and TRBJ2-7. CDR1 and CDR2 from the germline V gene are SGDLS and YYNGEE. The CDR3 covers 14 residues. This chain's CDR3 is CASSMGTLSYEQYF.

The V call is TRBV15, the J call TRBJ1-4; the TRBD1 assignment by TCRdb is unverifiable without DNA. The CDR3 contains 13 residues. In germline, CDR1 is LNHNV, CDR2 YYDKDF (reference sequence). The CDR3 spells CATSRDSREKLFF.

V usage is TRBV29-1 and J usage is TRBJ2-2; TCRdb's assignment of TRBD1 cannot be checked, as there is no DNA. This CDR3 has 13 amino acids. Per germline, CDR1 SQVTM and CDR2 ANQGSEA. CDR3 residues: CSVGSGTVGELFF.

The chain joins TRBV12-3 or TRBV12-4 to TRBJ1-5; TCRdb lists TRBD1, though no DNA is available to test this call. CDR3 length equals 15 residues. CDR3 protein: CASSFPGRDNQPQHF.

V usage is TRBV19 and J usage is TRBJ2-1; TCRdb's assignment of TRBD2 cannot be checked, as there is no DNA. The CDR3 has 15 amino acids. CDR1 and CDR2 from the germline V gene are LNHDA and SQIVND (reference sequence). The CDR3 protein is CASSALAGGYNEQFF.

This rearrangement joins TRBV9 to TRBJ2-5; TCRdb picks TRBD1, but there is no DNA to check that call. Germline V lookup: CDR1 SGDLS, CDR2 YYNGEE. The CDR3 has 15 residues. The CDR3 here is CASSVWDRNQETQYF.

The chain has TRBV7-6 and TRBJ2-7. Germline-derived CDR1 and CDR2 are SGHVS and FNYEAQ. The CDR3 runs to 13 residues. The CDR3 sequence: CASSLSSDHEQYF.

V and J are TRBV11-2 and TRBJ1-2; lacking DNA, the TRBD1 call made by TCRdb goes unchecked. Germline CDR1 reads SGHAT; CDR2 reads FQNNGV. The CDR3 consists of 16 residues. The CDR3 region is CASSRTIEGENYGYTF.

The chain joins TRBV7-3 to TRBJ2-5; as DNA is missing, the TRBD2 call by TCRdb cannot be tested. CDR3 length: 14 residues. Germline-derived CDR1 and CDR2 are SGHTA and FQGTGA. The CDR3 spells CASSPGLAPETQYF.

The CDR3 sequence is CASSMSGAYEQYF. This chain joins TRBV19 and TRBJ2-7; TCRdb outputs TRBD1, but without DNA this stays unchecked. The CDR3 totals 13 residues. The germline V gene has CDR1 LNHDA and CDR2 SQIVND (reference sequence).

V gene TRBV29-1 combines with J gene TRBJ2-3; TCRdb selects TRBD1, and the lack of DNA leaves this call unchecked. The germline V gene encodes CDR1 SQVTM and CDR2 ANQGSEA. The CDR3 is 19 residues long. The CDR3 sequence: CSVEDHLGGHRSSTDTQYF.

The chain links TRBV7-8 to TRBJ2-2. The CDR3 sequence is 14 residues long. CDR1 is SGHVS, CDR2 FQNEAQ, per germline. This CDR3 reads CASSWDVNTGELFF. Full variable domain (remainder filled in from reference TRBV7-8 and TRBJ2-2): GAGVSQSPRYKVAKRGQDVALRCDPISGHVSLFWYQQALGQGPEFLTYFQNEAQLDKSGLPSDRFFAERPEGSVSTLKIQRTQQEDSAVYLCASSWDVNTGELFFGEGSRLTVL.

The V and J genes are TRBV12-3 or TRBV12-4 and TRBJ1-1; the D call from TCRdb, TRBD1, cannot be confirmed without DNA. This CDR3 region has 13 residues. The CDR3 sequence is CASTLTGNTEAFF.

The CDR3: CASRDRVDNEQFF. The chain links TRBV7-9 to TRBJ2-1; TCRdb outputs TRBD1, but without DNA this stays unchecked. Germline CDR1 reads SEHNR; CDR2 reads FQNEAQ (reference sequence). The CDR3 contains 13 residues. The variable domain in full, with the rest retrieved from reference TRBV7-9 and TRBJ2-1, is DTGVSQNPRHKITKRGQNVTFRCDPISEHNRLYWYRQTLGQGPEFLTYFQNEAQLEKSRLLSDRFSAERPKGSFSTLEIQRTEQGDSAMYLCASRDRVDNEQFFGPGTRLTVL.

The genes are TRBV9 and TRBJ1-1. This CDR3 spans 15 amino acids. CDR1 and CDR2 (germline): SGDLS, YYNGEE. The CDR3 is CASSVSSKGNTEAFF.

This chain links TRBV28 with TRBJ2-7; TCRdb's D call, TRBD1, is unchecked because there is no DNA. The CDR3 is 14 amino acids. Per the germline V gene, CDR1 is MDHEN and CDR2 is SYDVKM. CDR3 sequence: CASSPPGRAYEQYF.

The rearrangement joins TRBV3-1 to TRBJ2-2. The CDR3 has 14 amino acids. Germline CDR1 reads LGHDT; CDR2 reads YNNKEL (reference sequence). The CDR3 loop reads CASSQGPNTGELFF.

This sequence joins TRBV7-8 and TRBJ2-5; no DNA is available, so the TRBD2 call from TCRdb remains unchecked. The CDR3 runs 17 residues. CDR1 and CDR2 (germline): SGHVS, FQNEAQ. This chain's CDR3 is CASSMTSGGAGGETQYF.

The chain links TRBV2 to TRBJ2-2; absent DNA, TCRdb's TRBD1 call cannot be checked. The CDR3 spans 14 residues. The germline CDR1 and CDR2 sequences are SNHLY and FYNNEI. The CDR3 loop is CASRQGLNTGELFF.

J is TRBJ2-3 and V is TRBV19; no DNA is available, so the TRBD2 call from TCRdb remains unchecked. CDR3 length: 15 amino acids. Germline CDR1 LNHDA, CDR2 SQIVND (reference sequence). CDR3 sequence reads: CASTLGGVRTDTQYF.